The rows below give T cell receptor beta chains drawn from one sample of a study of response to subunit inactivated influenza vaccine. One entry per CDR3 protein, called by TCRdb with MiXCR from the RT-PCR reads. The repertoire holds around 530,000 distinct CDR3 sequences, with around 11% as singletons. Sequences were derived from PBMCs from blood, sampled on the day of vaccination. All receptors come from a man between 45 and 60 years old who received an inactivated influenza vaccine. The CDR3 runs from the conserved cysteine through the conserved F or W. Each record gives: CDR3 protein, CDR3 DNA, D gene, J gene, V gene, clone size. A D gene is named only where the DNA matches it firmly. A clone size is listed for some rows: how often the clone was seen (once, few, many), or a class if it is expanded.

CDR3: CASSSGTGTYEQYF
DNA: TGCGCCAGCAGCTCCGGGACAGGTACCTACGAGCAGTACTTC
D: TRBD1
J: TRBJ2-7
V: TRBV5-1
size: many

CDR3: CSAPQRTGRYEQYF
DNA: TGCAGTGCGCCTCAGCGGACAGGGCGCTACGAGCAGTACTTC
D: TRBD1
J: TRBJ2-7
V: TRBV20-1
size: few

CDR3: CASSRFANSSTDTQYF
DNA: TGTGCCAGCTCACGCTTTGCAAATTCTAGCACAGATACGCAGTATTTT
D: -
J: TRBJ2-3
V: TRBV18
size: few

CDR3: CASSMHSSSYEQYF
DNA: TGTGCCAGTAGTATGCACTCGAGCTCCTACGAGCAGTACTTC
D: -
J: TRBJ2-7
V: TRBV19
size: few

CDR3: CASRLGTGGLDTQYF
DNA: TGTGCCAGCAGGTTGGGGACAGGGGGCCTAGATACGCAGTATTTT
D: TRBD1
J: TRBJ2-3
V: TRBV6-1
size: -

CDR3: CASHQGSGANVLTF
DNA: TGTGCCAGTCACCAGGGGTCTGGGGCCAACGTCCTGACTTTC
D: -
J: TRBJ2-6
V: TRBV5-5
size: -

CDR3: CASSLEGEAFF
DNA: TGTGCCAGCAGCTTAGAGGGGGAAGCTTTCTTT
D: -
J: TRBJ1-1
V: TRBV7-9
size: -

CDR3: CASSLWTGKGETQYF
DNA: TGCGCCAGCAGCTTGTGGACAGGGAAGGGAGAGACCCAGTACTTC
D: TRBD1
J: TRBJ2-5
V: TRBV5-1
size: many

CDR3: CASSLGQRTPNTEAFF
DNA: TGCGCCAGCAGCCTCGGACAAAGGACACCGAACACTGAAGCTTTCTTT
D: -
J: TRBJ1-1
V: TRBV5-1
size: -

CDR3: CSAKARGRNEQFF
DNA: TGCAGTGCCAAGGCTCGGGGGCGGAATGAGCAGTTCTTC
D: -
J: TRBJ2-1
V: TRBV20-1
size: few

CDR3: CASSLQGDWAYEQYF
DNA: TGTGCCAGCAGTTTACAGGGGGACTGGGCCTACGAGCAGTACTTC
D: -
J: TRBJ2-7
V: TRBV28
size: few

CDR3: CASKKDGAGGRRTGELFF
DNA: TGTGCCAGCAAAAAGGATGGAGCGGGGGGTCGTCGAACCGGGGAGCTGTTTTTT
D: TRBD2
J: TRBJ2-2
V: TRBV6-2/TRBV6-3
size: few

CDR3: CASSVKMSGAYSGANVLTF
DNA: TGTGCCAGCAGCGTGAAGATGTCAGGGGCCTACTCTGGGGCCAACGTCCTGACTTTC
D: -
J: TRBJ2-6
V: TRBV7-9
size: many

CDR3: CASSFGATRGYEQYF
DNA: TGTGCCAGCAGCTTCGGCGCGACCAGAGGGTACGAGCAGTACTTC
D: -
J: TRBJ2-7
V: TRBV7-9
size: -

CDR3: CSASPSGRHGELFF
DNA: TGCAGTGCTAGTCCTAGCGGGAGGCACGGGGAGCTGTTTTTT
D: TRBD2
J: TRBJ2-2
V: TRBV20-1
size: few

CDR3: CSVAAVLTDTQYF
DNA: TGCAGCGTTGCAGCGGTTCTCACAGATACGCAGTATTTT
D: -
J: TRBJ2-3
V: TRBV29-1
size: many

CDR3: CASSLWKLGVSSYNEQFF
DNA: TGTGCCAGCAGTTTATGGAAATTGGGGGTGAGCTCCTACAATGAGCAGTTCTTC
D: -
J: TRBJ2-1
V: TRBV28
size: many

CDR3: CASSFPGTSGLPDTGELFF
DNA: TGTGCCAGCAGTTTCCCCGGGACTAGCGGGCTACCCGACACCGGGGAGCTGTTTTTT
D: TRBD2
J: TRBJ2-2
V: TRBV6-2/TRBV6-3
size: few

CDR3: CAISAQGLDSPLHF
DNA: TGTGCCATCAGCGCTCAGGGCTTGGATTCACCCCTCCACTTT
D: -
J: TRBJ1-6
V: TRBV10-3
size: few

CDR3: CASSVPSGTASYEQYF
DNA: TGCGCCAGCAGCGTACCGTCCGGGACAGCTAGCTACGAGCAGTACTTC
D: TRBD1
J: TRBJ2-7
V: TRBV5-1
size: -

CDR3: CASSPDGPLYEQYF
DNA: TGTGCCAGCAGTCCCGACGGGCCACTCTACGAGCAGTACTTC
D: -
J: TRBJ2-7
V: TRBV12-3/TRBV12-4
size: few

CDR3: CSANGPSGYEQYF
DNA: TGCAGTGCTAACGGTCCTAGCGGGTACGAGCAGTACTTC
D: TRBD2
J: TRBJ2-7
V: TRBV20-1
size: -

CDR3: CASREQGGGYEQYF
DNA: TGTGCCAGCAGAGAACAGGGAGGGGGTTACGAGCAGTACTTC
D: -
J: TRBJ2-7
V: TRBV4-2
size: many

CDR3: CSATGLAGDAYEQYF
DNA: TGCAGTGCTACGGGACTAGCGGGCGACGCCTACGAGCAGTACTTC
D: TRBD2
J: TRBJ2-7
V: TRBV20-1
size: -

CDR3: CSVEGTSGKNIQYF
DNA: TGCAGCGTTGAAGGGACTAGCGGCAAAAACATTCAGTACTTC
D: TRBD2
J: TRBJ2-4
V: TRBV29-1
size: -

CDR3: CASRAPAPHTQYF
DNA: TGTGCCAGCAGAGCCCCGGCCCCCCATACGCAGTATTTT
D: -
J: TRBJ2-3
V: TRBV6-2/TRBV6-3
size: few

CDR3: CASSLTGGDKTNEQFF
DNA: TGTGCCAGCAGCTTAACGGGGGGGGACAAGACGAATGAGCAGTTCTTC
D: TRBD2
J: TRBJ2-1
V: TRBV7-9
size: -

CDR3: CASRELAGAETQYF
DNA: TGCGCCAGCAGGGAGCTAGCGGGGGCAGAGACCCAGTACTTC
D: TRBD2
J: TRBJ2-5
V: TRBV10-2
size: few

CDR3: CSATPAGDYNEQFF
DNA: TGCAGTGCTACTCCAGCGGGAGACTACAATGAGCAGTTCTTC
D: TRBD2
J: TRBJ2-1
V: TRBV20-1
size: -